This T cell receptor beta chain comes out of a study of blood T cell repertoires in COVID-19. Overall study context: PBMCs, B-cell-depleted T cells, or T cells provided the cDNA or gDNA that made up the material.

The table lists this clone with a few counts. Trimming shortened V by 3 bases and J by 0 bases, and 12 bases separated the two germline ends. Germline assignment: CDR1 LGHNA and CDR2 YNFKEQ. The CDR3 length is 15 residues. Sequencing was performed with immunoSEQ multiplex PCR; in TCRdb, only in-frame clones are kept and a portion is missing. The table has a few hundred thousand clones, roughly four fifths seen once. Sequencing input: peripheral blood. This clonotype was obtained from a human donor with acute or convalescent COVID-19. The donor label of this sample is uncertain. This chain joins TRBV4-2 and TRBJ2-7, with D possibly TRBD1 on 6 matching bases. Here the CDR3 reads CASSQAGTSSYEQYF. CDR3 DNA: TGTGCCAGCAGCCAGGCCGGGACAAGCTCCTACGAGCAGTACTTC.